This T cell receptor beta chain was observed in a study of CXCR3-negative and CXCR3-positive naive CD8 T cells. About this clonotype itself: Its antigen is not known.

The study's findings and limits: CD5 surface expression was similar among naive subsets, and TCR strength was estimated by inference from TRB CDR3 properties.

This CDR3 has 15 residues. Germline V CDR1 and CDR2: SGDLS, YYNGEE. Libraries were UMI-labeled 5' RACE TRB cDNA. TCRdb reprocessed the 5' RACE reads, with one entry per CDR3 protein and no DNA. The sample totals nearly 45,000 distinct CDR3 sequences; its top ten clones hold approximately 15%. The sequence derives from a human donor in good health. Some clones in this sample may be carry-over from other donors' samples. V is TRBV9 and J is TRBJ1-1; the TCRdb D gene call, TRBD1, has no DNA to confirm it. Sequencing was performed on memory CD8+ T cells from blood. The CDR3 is CASSPRAGASTEAFF.